This T cell receptor (beta chain) emerged from a study of cytotoxic CD8 clonotypes in ibrutinib-treated CLL. Study-level results: Increased clonality at ibrutinib response gave way to a return toward baseline at progression.

Only in-frame clones appear in the TCRdb table, and some are missing; sequencing was by immunoSEQ multiplex PCR. This table has about 300,000 clones, 60% to 80% appearing once. This clone appeared a few times. Its specificity is not known. This clonotype was sampled from a human donor with chronic lymphocytic leukemia. This sample comprised PBMCs, obtained after 36 months of ibrutinib treatment.

The CDR3: CASSDRQGWGEAFF. The CDR3, as DNA: TGTGCCAGCAGCGATAGACAGGGGTGGGGTGAAGCTTTCTTT. The gene calls are TRBV9 and TRBJ1-1; TRBD1 agrees at 8 bases. This CDR3 contains 14 residues. The J segment lost 7 bases and the V segment lost 3 bases, leaving 8 bases of the junction unmatched. CDR1 and CDR2 (germline): SGDLS, YYNGEE.